What follows are 25 T cell receptor beta chains derived from one specimen sequenced in a study of T cell responses to AZD1222 COVID-19 vaccine. TCRdb's table, derived via immunoSEQ multiplex PCR, lists solely in-frame clones and lacks some. The sample carries 90,000 to 130,000 clones, 85% to 95% recorded once. Here the sequenced sample was peripheral blood, taken on day 0 of AZD1222 vaccination. The receptors were gathered from an adult in good health.

The chain has TRBV19 and TRBJ2-6, with 7 bases fitting TRBD2. The V gene end was trimmed by 7 bases and the J gene end by 0 bases; junction bases not matched to a gene: 9. Per the germline V gene, CDR1 is LNHDA and CDR2 is SQIVND (reference sequence). This CDR3 region has 17 residues. The CDR3, as DNA: TGTGCCAGTACCGCGGGAGTACGGAGCTCTGGGGCCAACGTCCTGACTTTC. It is translated as CASTAGVRSSGANVLTF.

The rearrangement joins TRBV10-3 to TRBJ2-3; possibly TRBD1 for D (5 bases). The length of the CDR3 is 14 residues. The V end was cut by 0 bases, the J end by 2 bases, with 6 bases between. CDR1 ENHRY and CDR2 SYGVKD come from the germline V gene. The CDR3 DNA reads TGTGCCATCAGTGAGTCACAGGTCACAGATACGCAGTATTTT. Translating it yields CAISESQVTDTQYF.

The gene calls are TRBV5-1 and TRBJ1-1; maybe TRBD1 (5 bases). Germline assignment: CDR1 SGHRS and CDR2 YFSETQ. With 6 bases removed from V and 4 bases from J, the gap between germline ends came to 16 bases. This CDR3 comprises 14 residues. The DNA of the CDR3 is TGCGCCAGCACCCCCGTCTCGGGGCCCACTGAAGCTTTCTTT. Translated: CASTPVSGPTEAFF.

The chain has TRBV6-5 and TRBJ1-2, with 8 bases that match TRBD1. V shed 6 bases, J shed 6 bases, and the junction held 12 bases outside the gene matches. The CDR3 is 15 amino acids. Germline CDR1 MNHEY, CDR2 SVGAGI. The CDR3 DNA sequence: TGTGCCAGCAGGTTGGACACAGGGGGAAGGAATGGCTACACCTTC. Its translation: CASRLDTGGRNGYTF.

The chain joins TRBV4-2 to TRBJ2-1, with D possibly matching TRBD1 (6 bases). CDR3 length: 17 amino acids. Per the germline V gene, CDR1 is LGHNA and CDR2 is YNFKEQ. Trimming pared 0 bases from V and 9 bases from J, leaving 21 bases between. For the CDR3, the DNA is TGTGCCAGCAGCCAAGATCCCCAGACAGGTGGGTTTGGTGAGCAGTTCTTC. It yields the protein CASSQDPQTGGFGEQFF.

The chain couples TRBV27 to TRBJ2-6; D remains unclear. Per the germline V gene, CDR1 is MNHEY and CDR2 is SMNVEV (reference sequence). The length of the CDR3 is 15 residues. Trimming removed 4 bases from V and 0 bases from J, with 7 bases in between. CDR3 loop: CASSSSSSGANVLTF. The DNA for the CDR3 is TGTGCCAGCAGTTCCAGCAGCTCTGGGGCCAACGTCCTGACTTTC.

The CDR3 nucleotides are TGTGCCACCAGTGATTCTAGGGGGGTGAATACGCAGTATTTT. It specifies CATSDSRGVNTQYF. The V and J genes are TRBV24-1 and TRBJ2-3; tentatively, D is TRBD1 or TRBD2 (6 bases each). The CDR3 contains 14 residues. Trimming shortened V by 2 bases and J by 7 bases, and 12 bases separated the two germline ends. The germline V gene encodes CDR1 KGHDR and CDR2 SFDVKD.

This clone was detected once. The genes are TRBV3-1 (or the pseudogene TRBV3-2) and TRBJ2-3; 10 nucleotides align to TRBD1. Unmatched junction bases numbered 2, after V lost 0 bases and J lost 2 bases. This CDR3 has 16 residues. Germline lookup yields CDR1 LGHDT and CDR2 YNNKEL (reference sequence). CDR3 coding DNA: TGTGCCAGCAGCCAAGACGGGACAGGGGACACAGATACGCAGTATTTT. It yields the protein CASSQDGTGDTDTQYF.

This chain joins TRBV5-1 and TRBJ1-2; D possibly corresponds to TRBD1 (5 bases). Germline V CDR1 and CDR2: SGHRS, YFSETQ. Trimming took off 4 bases at V and 8 bases at J, with 21 bases between the two ends. The CDR3 is 15 amino acids. The CDR3 spells CASSPTNQGTGGYTF. The CDR3 DNA sequence: TGCGCCAGCAGCCCCACGAACCAGGGAACGGGAGGCTACACCTTC. The full variable domain, in which reference TRBV5-1 and TRBJ1-2 provide the parts outside the CDR3, is KAGVTQTPRYLIKTRGQQVTLSCSPISGHRSVSWYQQTPGQGLQFLFEYFSETQRNKGNFPGRFSGRQFSNSRSEMNVSTLELGDSALYLCASSPTNQGTGGYTFGSGTRLTVV.

The genes are TRBV6-5 and TRBJ1-1; TRBD1 aligns across 8 bases. The ends lost 6 bases at V and 1 base at J; junction bases unmatched: 7. CDR3 length: 15 residues. Germline loops: CDR1 MNHEY, CDR2 SVGAGI. CDR3 region: CASSRTGLGNTEAFF. CDR3 coding DNA: TGTGCCAGCAGCCGGACAGGGTTAGGGAACACTGAAGCTTTCTTT.

This chain links TRBV15 with TRBJ2-7, with 8 bases that match TRBD1. V shed 4 bases, J shed 0 bases, and the junction held 5 bases outside the gene matches. Per germline, CDR1 LNHNV and CDR2 YYDKDF (reference sequence). This CDR3 spans 15 amino acids. The CDR3 protein is CATSIRQGPSYEQYF. The CDR3 DNA is TGTGCCACCAGCATTCGACAGGGGCCCTCCTACGAGCAGTACTTC.

The rearrangement joins TRBV7-6 to TRBJ1-3; the D gene is possibly TRBD1 (5 bases). Between the trimmed V and J ends, which lost 3 bases and 0 bases, there was a span of 12 bases. Germline V gene data show CDR1 as SGHVS and CDR2 as FNYEAQ. The CDR3 runs 16 residues. The CDR3 sequence is CASSLGTGRSGNTIYF. The CDR3 nucleotides are TGTGCCAGCAGCTTGGGGACGGGACGCTCTGGAAACACCATATATTTT. The full variable domain, rest sourced from reference TRBV7-6 and TRBJ1-3, is GAGVSQSPRYKVTKRGQDVALRCDPISGHVSLYWYRQALGQGPEFLTYFNYEAQQDKSGLPNDRFSAERPEGSISTLTIQRTEQRDSAMYRCASSLGTGRSGNTIYFGEGSWLTVV.

The chain has TRBV5-1 and TRBJ2-5, with a tentative D call TRBD1 (6 bases). The CDR3 covers 17 residues. CDR1 is SGHRS, CDR2 YFSETQ, per germline. Trimming pared 2 bases from V and 1 base from J, leaving 18 bases between. The CDR3 region is CASSFKALSDSQETQYF. The CDR3 region has the DNA TGCGCCAGCAGCTTTAAGGCCCTATCGGACAGCCAAGAGACCCAGTACTTC.

The V gene is TRBV27, the J gene TRBJ1-6, with D unclear. Germline CDR1 reads MNHEY; CDR2 reads SMNVEV (reference sequence). V dropped 3 bases and J dropped 6 bases, with 9 bases sitting between them. The CDR3 runs 14 residues. CDR3 sequence (DNA): TGTGCCAGCAGTTTGCCCGACCGTAATTCACCCCTCCACTTT. This gives the protein CASSLPDRNSPLHF.

The CDR3 here is CASRNQGGSYGYTF. The CDR3 bases are TGTGCCAGCAGAAACCAGGGGGGAAGCTATGGCTACACCTTC. This chain links TRBV3-1 (or the pseudogene TRBV3-2) with TRBJ1-2, with 7 positions matching TRBD1. The junction had 8 bases not matched to a gene; V was cut back by 6 bases and J by 4 bases. In germline, CDR1 is LGHDT, CDR2 YNNKEL (reference sequence). The CDR3 spans 14 residues.

V usage is TRBV9 and J usage is TRBJ2-3; D might be TRBD1 (6 bases). Germline values: CDR1 SGDLS, CDR2 YYNGEE. This CDR3 region has 13 residues. Deletions cut 0 bases from V and 10 bases from J, with 12 bases between. As DNA, the CDR3 is TGTGCCAGCAGCGTAGAGGGTGGGGGCGCGCAGTATTTT. Translation gives CASSVEGGGAQYF.

The chain links TRBV3-1 (or the pseudogene TRBV3-2) to TRBJ1-3; D is uncertain. V lost 4 bases and J 4 bases, leaving 11 bases between the germline ends. CDR1 is LGHDT, CDR2 YNNKEL, per germline (reference sequence). The CDR3 consists of 14 residues. The CDR3 protein is CASSRAGVGNTIYF. The CDR3 region has the DNA TGTGCCAGCAGCCGGGCCGGGGTCGGAAACACCATATATTTT.

For the CDR3, the DNA is TGTGCCAGCACTGCGGGGCGGCGGATCGGAAACACCATATATTTT. This translates into CASTAGRRIGNTIYF. The chain has TRBV2 and TRBJ1-3, with D possibly TRBD1 on 5 matching bases. V was shortened by 7 bases and J by 4 bases, with 17 bases between the two germline ends. Germline loops: CDR1 SNHLY, CDR2 FYNNEI. This CDR3 has 15 residues.

A single count supports this clone. The chain is built from TRBV9 and TRBJ2-1, with 7 bases aligning to TRBD1. Unmatched junction bases numbered 18, after V lost 1 base and J lost 8 bases. This CDR3 is 18 amino acids long. The germline gives CDR1 SGDLS, CDR2 YYNGEE. In nucleotides, the CDR3 is TGTGCCAGCAGCGTACGACCACAGACAGGGAAATCTTACGATGAGCAGTTCTTC. Translating it yields CASSVRPQTGKSYDEQFF.

This chain connects TRBV4-1 to TRBJ2-3; D is unresolved. The CDR3 is made up of 13 amino acids. V was cut by 1 base and J by 5 bases, with 7 bases left in between. Germline CDR1 MGHRA, CDR2 YSYEKL. CDR3 amino acids: CASSQVHEDTQYF. CDR3 sequence (DNA): TGCGCCAGCAGCCAAGTCCATGAAGATACGCAGTATTTT.

The rearrangement uses TRBV7-8 and TRBJ2-2; tentatively, D is TRBD2 (5 bases). Germline V CDR1 and CDR2: SGHVS, FQNEAQ. Trimming cost V 3 bases and J 1 base, with 12 bases left between them. The CDR3 spans 16 residues. The CDR3 here is CASSFLSSQNTGELFF. For the CDR3, the DNA is TGTGCCAGCAGCTTTTTGTCTAGCCAGAACACCGGGGAGCTGTTTTTT.

The chain recombines TRBV5-1 with TRBJ2-5, with a tentative D call TRBD1 (6 bases). The CDR3 length is 17 residues. CDR1 and CDR2 from the germline V gene are SGHRS and YFSETQ. V was clipped by 4 bases and J by 5 bases, with 24 bases between them. The CDR3, as DNA: TGCGCCAGCAGCCTCCGCACTTCGGTCAAGGGGGAGGAGACCCAGTACTTC. This encodes CASSLRTSVKGEETQYF.

This chain connects TRBV19 to TRBJ1-1; D uncertain. The germline V and J ends were trimmed by 5 bases and 5 bases, with 12 bases remaining between them. This CDR3 has 13 residues. Germline V gene sequence: CDR1 LNHDA, CDR2 SQIVND (reference sequence). DNA of the CDR3: TGTGCCAGTAGTCCAGATTCGGGGACTGAAGCTTTCTTT. Translation: CASSPDSGTEAFF.

CDR3 coding DNA: TGCAGCGCGGGACTGACCAACACTGAAGCTTTCTTT. It is translated as CSAGLTNTEAFF. This chain joins TRBV29-1 and TRBJ1-1; D is possibly TRBD1 (5 bases). CDR1 and CDR2 from the germline V gene are SQVTM and ANQGSEA. This CDR3 is built from 12 residues. The V end lost 7 bases, the J end lost 2 bases, and 11 bases lay between the germline ends.

This chain connects TRBV2 to TRBJ1-2; D not resolved. CDR1 is SNHLY, CDR2 FYNNEI, per germline. V was shortened by 4 bases and J by 7 bases, with 19 bases between the two germline ends. The length of the CDR3 is 15 residues. This chain's CDR3 is CASSASKGRAGGYTF. For the CDR3, the DNA is TGTGCCAGCAGTGCATCAAAGGGTAGGGCCGGTGGCTACACCTTC.